By share, the clone carrying this TCR beta chain counts as medium-sized. Antigen: not known. TCRdb re-clonotyped the PCR reads through MiXCR. The data show roughly 16,000 clones, under 35% seen once. The data were obtained in a study of metastatic and nonmetastatic thyroid tumors. Notes on the study in general: Benign nodules reportedly had significantly lower TCR beta diversity than malignant thyroid tumors in blood and tumor.

Every patient underwent thyroid surgery untreated. The receptor was derived from a female donor with papillary thyroid cancer or a benign thyroid nodule (not recorded which). Some clones in this sample may be carry-over from other donors' samples. Sequenced sample: blood.

The CDR3 sequence is CASSQSPGTGMANYGYTF. DNA of the CDR3: TGTGCCAGCAGTCAAAGTCCCGGGACAGGGATGGCTAACTATGGCTACACCTTC. The rearrangement links TRBV6-4 to TRBJ1-2; 9 nucleotides match TRBD1. V was pared by 5 bases and J by 0 bases, with 13 bases of the junction left unmatched. This CDR3 has 18 residues. The V gene's germline CDR1 is MRHNA and CDR2 SNTAGT.